Given below is one T cell receptor beta chain in context. The entry originates in a study of T cells after yellow fever vaccination. The CDR3 is made up of 16 amino acids. The germline CDR1 and CDR2 sequences are SGHNT and YYREEE (reference sequence). After removal of 4 bases from V and 0 bases from J, the junction contained 6 bases not matched to a gene. TCRdb ran MiXCR on the 5' RACE reads and lists one entry per CDR3 protein. The data show a few hundred thousand distinct CDR3 sequences, less than 20% seen once. The source is a man aged 25-45 years who received the YFV17D yellow fever vaccine. This sample comprised PBMCs, obtained 15 days after the yellow fever booster vaccination. The V and J genes are TRBV5-4 and TRBJ2-7; 11 positions match TRBD2. For the CDR3, the DNA is TGTGCCAGCAGCAGGTCAACTAGCGGGAGCTCCTACGAGCAGTACTTC. This gives the protein CASSRSTSGSSYEQYF.